This T cell receptor (beta chain) was captured by sequencing in a study of T-cell memory formation after mild COVID-19. General study findings and limits: Later expanders leaned CD4+, whereas day 15 to 85 contracting clones were balanced CD4/CD8. In second-wave clones peaking day 37, SARS-CoV-2 specificity remained unconfirmed. Cross-reactive memory seemingly joined, as some responding clones were found in pre-infection memory.

The CDR3 spans 13 residues. J lost 2 bases, V lost 6 bases, and 3 bases had no gene match. Germline CDR1 and CDR2: SQVTM and ANQGSEA. This clonotype was seen more than once but under ten times. Its antigen remains unidentified. 5'RACE primed from the constant segment yielded TCR alpha and TCR beta cDNA libraries bearing sample barcodes and UMIs. TCRdb reanalysed the 5' RACE reads using MiXCR and keeps one entry per CDR3 protein. The table includes 170,000 or so distinct CDR3 sequences, over 20% detected once. V usage is TRBV29-1 and J usage is TRBJ1-3, with TRBD1 identical over 8 bases. The sample consisted of PBMCs or a T cell subset sorted from them (not recorded which). The origin of this receptor is an adult woman who had mild COVID-19 (a few samples of this study predate the infection). Cell type and time point are not known. The CDR3, as DNA: TGCAGCGTCCTGACAGGGGCTGGAAACACCATATATTTT. Its protein is CSVLTGAGNTIYF.